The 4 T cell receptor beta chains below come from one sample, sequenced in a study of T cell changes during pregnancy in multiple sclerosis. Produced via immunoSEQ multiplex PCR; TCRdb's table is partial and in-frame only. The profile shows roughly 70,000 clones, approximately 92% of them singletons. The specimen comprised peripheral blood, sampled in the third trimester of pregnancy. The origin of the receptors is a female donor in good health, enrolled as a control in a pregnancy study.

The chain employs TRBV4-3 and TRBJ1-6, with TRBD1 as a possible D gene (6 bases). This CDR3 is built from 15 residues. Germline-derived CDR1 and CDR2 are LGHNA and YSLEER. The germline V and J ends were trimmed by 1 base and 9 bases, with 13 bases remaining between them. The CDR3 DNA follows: TGCGCCAGCAGCCAAGCCAGGGGTCTAGGTTCACCCCTCCACTTT. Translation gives CASSQARGLGSPLHF.

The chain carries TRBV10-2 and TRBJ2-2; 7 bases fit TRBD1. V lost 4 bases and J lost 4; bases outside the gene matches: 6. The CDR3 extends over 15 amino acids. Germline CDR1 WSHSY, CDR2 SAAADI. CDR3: CASSVTGTVTGELFF. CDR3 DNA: TGCGCCAGCAGTGTTACAGGGACAGTCACCGGGGAGCTGTTTTTT.

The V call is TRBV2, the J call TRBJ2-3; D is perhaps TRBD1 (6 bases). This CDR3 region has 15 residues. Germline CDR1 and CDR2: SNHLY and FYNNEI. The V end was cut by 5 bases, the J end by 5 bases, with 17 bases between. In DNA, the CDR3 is TGTGCCAGCAGTCAACAGGGCTCGCTCATAGATACGCAGTATTTT. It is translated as CASSQQGSLIDTQYF. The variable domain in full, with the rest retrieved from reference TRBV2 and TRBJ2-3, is EPEVTQTPSHQVTQMGQEVILRCVPISNHLYFYWYRQILGQKVEFLVSFYNNEISEKSEIFDDQFSVERPDGSNFTLKIRSTKLEDSAMYFCASSQQGSLIDTQYFGPGTRLTVL.

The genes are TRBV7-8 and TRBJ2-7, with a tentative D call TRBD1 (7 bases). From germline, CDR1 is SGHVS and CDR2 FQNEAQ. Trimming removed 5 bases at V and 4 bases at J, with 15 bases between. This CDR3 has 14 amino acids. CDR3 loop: CASSTRQGGYEQYF. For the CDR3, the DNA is TGTGCCAGCAGCACCCGACAGGGAGGTTACGAGCAGTACTTC.